This T cell receptor beta chain appears in the sequencing data of a study of OX40 agonist ivuxolimab in advanced cancers. Study-wide background: Administration of intravenous ivuxolimab to patients occurred every 2 weeks at 0.01 to 10 mg/kg. The study's findings and limits: More expanded clones were seen, on average, in CD8+ T cells than in CD4+.

Turning to this clone: Its antigen is currently unknown. Other nucleotide sequences from this sample produce the same CDR3.

The CDR3 extends over 14 amino acids. Germline CDR1 reads SGHVS; CDR2 reads FQNEAQ. V was pared by 1 base and J by 0 bases, with 6 bases between. The repertoire was sequenced with immunoSEQ multiplex PCR; TCRdb's copy has only in-frame clones and lacks some. The sample holds approximately 66,000 clones; 75% to 90% are singletons and the top ten take more than 5.5%. The chain employs TRBV7-8 and TRBJ1-2; the D is unclear. Source: CD4+ or CD8+ T cells sorted from blood, taken in a trial of the OX40 agonist ivuxolimab. This TCR was recovered from an adult with an advanced solid tumor such as melanoma, head and neck, liver or kidney cancer. CDR3: CASSLGSANYGYTF. The CDR3 coding sequence is TGTGCCAGCAGCTTAGGGTCGGCTAACTATGGCTACACCTTC.